The 28 T cell receptor beta chains presented below share a single source sample, sequenced in a study of T-cell reconstitution after alpha-beta-depleted transplantation in children. Preparing the TCRbeta library involved the use of unique molecular identifiers. Each CDR3 protein gets one entry after TCRdb re-called the PCR reads with MiXCR. Of about 210,000 distinct CDR3 sequences listed, about 15% were seen once; the top ten hold 43%. The sample was PBMCs, mostly from graft donor cells, taken 360 days after TCRalphabeta/CD19-depleted stem cell transplant. Receptors were obtained from a male patient aged 2-9 years who had a stem cell transplant for acute lymphoblastic leukemia, so the T cells may come from the graft donor.

This clonotype was seen many times. This chain links TRBV5-5 with TRBJ1-2, with a tentative D call TRBD1 (6 bases). Germline V lookup: CDR1 SGHKS, CDR2 YYEKEE (reference sequence). CDR3 length equals 14 residues. Trimming left V 3 bases short and J 8 bases short, with 17 bases between. CDR3 sequence: CASSWGQGSMGYTF. The CDR3 DNA reads as TGTGCCAGCAGCTGGGGGCAGGGTTCGATGGGCTACACCTTC.

This clonotype was seen repeatedly, ten times or more. The chain links TRBV29-1 to TRBJ2-7; D gene ambiguous. Trimming stripped 1 base from V and 4 bases from J, with 8 bases between. The CDR3 is 12 amino acids. The germline gives CDR1 SQVTM, CDR2 ANQGSEA. The CDR3 is CSVEGGGYEQYF. CDR3 DNA sequence: TGCAGCGTTGAAGGAGGTGGTTACGAGCAGTACTTC.

This clonotype was observed many times. The chain uses TRBV5-1 and TRBJ1-1; tentative D call: TRBD1 (6 bases). Trimming removed 4 bases from V and 2 bases from J, with 12 bases in between. From germline, CDR1 is SGHRS and CDR2 YFSETQ. The CDR3 has 14 residues. CDR3 region: CASSRVQGNTEAFF. The CDR3 nucleotides are TGCGCCAGCAGCCGCGTACAGGGTAACACTGAAGCTTTCTTT.

There are a few counts of this clonotype. The chain has TRBV4-2 and TRBJ2-2; no firm D call. This CDR3 comprises 11 residues. Germline loops: CDR1 LGHNA, CDR2 YNFKEQ. Trimming stripped 6 bases from V and 5 bases from J, with 4 bases between. This CDR3 reads CASRQTGELFF. The CDR3 region has the DNA TGTGCCAGCAGGCAAACCGGGGAGCTGTTTTTT.

The gene calls are TRBV5-1 and TRBJ2-1, with 8 bases matching TRBD2. Losses at the gene ends were 2 bases for V and 5 bases for J; bases not matched to a gene: 6. The CDR3 is made up of 15 amino acids. CDR1 and CDR2 (germline): SGHRS, YFSETQ. This chain's CDR3 is CASSFYGGADNEQFF. CDR3 sequence (DNA): TGCGCCAGCAGCTTTTACGGGGGGGCGGACAATGAGCAGTTCTTC.

This clonotype was observed many times. As DNA, the CDR3 is TGTGCCAGCAGTTTGGTGGCTGAAGCTTTCTTT. Protein sequence: CASSLVAEAFF. The gene calls are TRBV12-3 or TRBV12-4 and TRBJ1-1; D is undetermined. Trimming cost V 3 bases and J 6 bases, with 5 bases left between them. This CDR3 contains 11 residues.

This clonotype occurred a few times. V and J are TRBV18 and TRBJ2-5; D is perhaps TRBD1 (6 bases). The germline V gene encodes CDR1 KGHSH and CDR2 LQKENI. V was trimmed by 4 bases and J by 4 bases, leaving 19 bases between them. This CDR3 is 16 amino acids long. The CDR3 region has the DNA TGTGCCAGCTCACTAAACCGACAGGAGAGTCGAGAGACCCAGTACTTC. Protein: CASSLNRQESRETQYF.

This clonotype was observed a handful of times. The chain uses TRBV3-1 and TRBJ2-1; 11 bases map to TRBD2. V gave up 4 bases and J gave up 7 bases; unmatched junction bases: 9. Germline V gene data show CDR1 as LGHDT and CDR2 as YNNKEL (reference sequence). This CDR3 region has 16 residues. The chain's CDR3 is CASSPILAGVSNEQFF. Written as DNA, the CDR3 is TGTGCCAGCAGCCCCATACTAGCGGGAGTGTCTAATGAGCAGTTCTTC.

About this clonotype: A read error may explain this, as a much larger clone is one base away. The rearrangement joins TRBV6-2 or TRBV6-3 to TRBJ2-2; D may be TRBD2 (5 bases). The CDR3 covers 14 residues. Germline V CDR1 and CDR2: MNHEY, SVGEGT. CDR3 nucleotide sequence: TGTGCCAGCAGTTACGGGCAGAACACCGGGGAGCGGTTTTTT. Translated: CASSYGQNTGERFF.

J is TRBJ1-1 and V is TRBV29-1; TRBD1 agrees at 7 bases. Unmatched junction bases numbered 6, after V lost 5 bases and J lost 0 bases. This CDR3 has 14 residues. Per the germline V gene, CDR1 is SQVTM and CDR2 is ANQGSEA. Here the CDR3 DNA reads TGCAGCGTTTGGACAGGAAGAATGAACACTGAAGCTTTCTTT. Encoded protein: CSVWTGRMNTEAFF.

This clonotype has more than one count but fewer than ten. The chain combines TRBV15 with TRBJ2-2; TRBD1 matches 9 bases. CDR1 LNHNV and CDR2 YYDKDF come from the germline V gene (reference sequence). This CDR3 region has 16 residues. Trimming removed 5 bases from V and 3 bases from J; junction bases left unmatched: 7. CDR3 sequence: CATSPGHRGHTGELFF. In DNA, the CDR3 is TGTGCCACCAGCCCCGGTCACAGGGGGCACACCGGGGAGCTGTTTTTT.

The chain uses TRBV7-8 and TRBJ2-7, with D perhaps matching TRBD1 or TRBD2 (6 bases each). CDR3 length: 15 amino acids. The V gene lost 5 bases and the J gene lost 6 bases, with 20 bases spanning the gap. Germline V CDR1 and CDR2: SGHVS, FQNEAQ. The DNA of the CDR3 is TGTGCCAGCAGCCCTGAGACGGCCTGGGGGGCCGAGCAGTACTTC. It yields the protein CASSPETAWGAEQYF.

The rearrangement links TRBV27 to TRBJ2-3; D is unresolved. The CDR3 has 14 residues. V shed 3 bases and J shed 0 bases, with 7 bases lying between them. Germline CDR1 is MNHEY and CDR2 is SMNVEV (reference sequence). CDR3 bases: TGTGCCAGCAGTTTTATGCGGAGCACAGATACGCAGTATTTT. Translating gives CASSFMRSTDTQYF.

The V gene is TRBV5-6, the J gene TRBJ2-5; no firm D call. The ends were cut back, 2 bases at V and 3 bases at J, with 14 bases in the middle. CDR3 length: 15 amino acids. Germline V CDR1 and CDR2: SGHDT, YYEEEE. CDR3 sequence reads: CASSLRVLGKETQYF. The CDR3, as DNA: TGTGCCAGCAGCTTACGCGTTTTGGGGAAAGAGACCCAGTACTTC.

CDR3 sequence reads: CASSQQGATGELFF. DNA of the CDR3: TGTGCCAGCAGCCAACAGGGGGCCACCGGGGAGCTGTTTTTT. The V and J genes are TRBV14 and TRBJ2-2; TRBD1 agrees at 8 bases. Germline V CDR1 and CDR2: SGHDN, FVKESK. J gave up 4 bases and V 2 bases, and 0 bases lay outside the gene matches. This CDR3 has 14 residues.

This chain's CDR3 is CASSPGLAGVSEQFF. The DNA of the CDR3 is TGCGCCAGCAGCCCGGGACTAGCGGGAGTTAGTGAGCAGTTCTTC. The chain carries TRBV5-1 and TRBJ2-1; 14 bases align to TRBD2. V was pared by 4 bases and J by 9 bases, with 6 bases of the junction left unmatched. Germline CDR1 and CDR2: SGHRS and YFSETQ. This CDR3 is built from 15 residues.

This clonotype was recorded a few times. The rearrangement joins TRBV4-2 to TRBJ2-1; the D is unclear. The CDR3 covers 16 residues. V dropped 0 bases and J dropped 0 bases, with 9 bases sitting between them. Germline CDR1 LGHNA, CDR2 YNFKEQ. The CDR3 DNA is TGTGCCAGCAGCCAAGATACCCAACGCTCCTACAATGAGCAGTTCTTC. Translating gives CASSQDTQRSYNEQFF.

This clonotype was seen many times. The V call is TRBV10-3, the J call TRBJ2-2; 8 bases line up with TRBD1. The V gene's germline CDR1 is ENHRY and CDR2 SYGVKD. This CDR3 region has 16 residues. Unmatched junction bases numbered 8, after V lost 6 bases and J lost 2 bases. In DNA form, the CDR3 reads TGTGCCATCAGCCGACGGACAGGGCAAAACACCGGGGAGCTGTTTTTT. This gives the protein CAISRRTGQNTGELFF.

This sequence joins TRBV24-1 and TRBJ1-3; 10 bases fit TRBD1. Germline lookup yields CDR1 KGHDR and CDR2 SFDVKD. There are 14 residues in the CDR3. Losses at the gene ends were 8 bases for V and 2 bases for J; bases not matched to a gene: 2. The CDR3 bases are TGTGCCACCACCGGACAGGGGGCTGGAAACACCATATATTTT. Amino acid sequence: CATTGQGAGNTIYF.

This clonotype came up a few times. The rearrangement uses TRBV12-3 or TRBV12-4 and TRBJ1-2; D possibly corresponds to TRBD1 (5 bases). V lost 5 bases and J lost 4, with 14 bases in between. This CDR3 is built from 14 residues. This CDR3 reads CASSTHQGSYGYTF. The CDR3 coding sequence is TGTGCCAGCAGTACGCACCAGGGATCCTATGGCTACACCTTC.

This rearrangement joins TRBV28 to TRBJ2-7; tentative D call: TRBD1 (5 bases). The germline V gene has CDR1 MDHEN and CDR2 SYDVKM. This CDR3 is 14 amino acids long. Between the trimmed V and J ends, which lost 7 bases and 4 bases, there was a span of 17 bases. DNA for the CDR3: TGTGCCAGCACTTGGGGCAGGGTAGGATACGAGCAGTACTTC. Residues: CASTWGRVGYEQYF.

This clonotype came up a few times. The rearrangement uses TRBV7-2 and TRBJ2-5; 8 bases align to TRBD1. V trimming: 5 bases; J trimming: 2 bases; junction bases outside the gene matches: 4. CDR3 length: 14 residues. The germline CDR1 and CDR2 sequences are SGHTA and FQGNSA. The CDR3 DNA sequence: TGTGCCAGCAGCAGGGACAGGCGACAAGAGACCCAGTACTTC. Translating gives CASSRDRRQETQYF.

This clonotype came up a few times. The chain combines TRBV7-2 with TRBJ2-7, with D unclear. The CDR3 runs 14 residues. Trimming left V 3 bases short and J 2 bases short, with 11 bases between. CDR1 and CDR2 from the germline V gene are SGHTA and FQGNSA. CDR3 residues: CASSFYGAPYEQYF. The CDR3 nucleotides are TGTGCCAGCAGCTTCTACGGTGCCCCCTACGAGCAGTACTTC.

V gene TRBV21-1 combines with J gene TRBJ2-1. TRBV21-1 is listed as a pseudogene. CDR3 length: 15 residues. CDR3 protein: CASSKVDPIYNEQFF. The DNA of the CDR3 is TGTGCCAGCAGCAAAGTGGACCCCATCTACAATGAGCAGTTCTTC.

The chain has TRBV30 and TRBJ2-1; the D gene is possibly TRBD1 (6 bases). Trimming took off 2 bases at V and 5 bases at J, with 16 bases between the two ends. Germline loops: CDR1 GTSNPN, CDR2 SVGIG (reference sequence). The CDR3 covers 15 residues. The CDR3 sequence: CAWSRSGAPHNEQFF. Here the CDR3 DNA reads TGTGCCTGGAGTAGATCAGGGGCTCCTCACAATGAGCAGTTCTTC.

This clonotype turned up a few times. J is TRBJ1-5 and V is TRBV6-1; D might be TRBD1 (6 bases). The CDR3 has 14 residues. The germline V and J ends were trimmed by 6 bases and 3 bases, with 12 bases remaining between them. Per germline, CDR1 MNHNS and CDR2 SASEGT. CDR3 nucleotides: TGTGCCAGCAGGCAGGGGAGGTACAATCAGCCCCAGCATTTT. It encodes CASRQGRYNQPQHF.

This clonotype showed up just a few times. The gene calls are TRBV28 and TRBJ1-1; a weak D match, TRBD1 (6 bases). V lost 6 bases, J lost 1 base, and 15 bases lay in between. Germline values: CDR1 MDHEN, CDR2 SYDVKM. There are 15 residues in the CDR3. For the CDR3, the DNA is TGTGCCAGCAGCCACCATCCGGGACAGAACACTGAAGCTTTCTTT. Encoded protein: CASSHHPGQNTEAFF.

This clonotype showed up just a few times. The gene calls are TRBV7-8 and TRBJ2-1; 10 nucleotides agree with TRBD1. Germline V gene data show CDR1 as SGHVS and CDR2 as FQNEAQ. Losses at the gene ends were 0 bases for V and 7 bases for J; bases not matched to a gene: 12. This CDR3 spans 18 amino acids. The CDR3 bases are TGTGCCAGCAGCTTAGCTTTCAGACAGGGGGCATTGTGGAATGAGCAGTTCTTC. Protein sequence: CASSLAFRQGALWNEQFF. Together with reference TRBV7-8 and TRBJ2-1, the CDR3 gives the full variable domain: GAGVSQSPRYKVAKRGQDVALRCDPISGHVSLFWYQQALGQGPEFLTYFQNEAQLDKSGLPSDRFFAERPEGSVSTLKIQRTQQEDSAVYLCASSLAFRQGALWNEQFFGPGTRLTVL.